This T cell receptor (beta chain) originates from a study of molecular identifiers for immune sequencing clone quantification. TCRdb redid the calling of the PCR reads with MiXCR, one entry per CDR3 protein. The data contain over 70,000 distinct CDR3 sequences, approximately 23% of them singletons. This clonotype was detected many times. From germline, CDR1 is GTSNPN and CDR2 SVGIG (reference sequence). The CDR3 covers 13 residues. The ends lost 0 bases at V and 9 bases at J; junction bases unmatched: 3. The chain uses TRBV30 and TRBJ2-1; 9 bases fit TRBD2. The source material was naive CD8+ T cells from blood, with Jurkat cell RNA spiked in. Subset given: FACS-sorted CD8+CD4-CCR7+CD45RA+ naive T cells. This clonotype was sampled from a human donor in good health. Some libraries in this study had Jurkat cell RNA spiked in. The CDR3, as DNA: TGTGCCTGGAGTGTTTTAGCGGGAGCTGAGCAGTTCTTC. This gives the protein CAWSVLAGAEQFF.